This section outlines one TCR beta chain sequence together with its context. Its antigen is unknown. The sample belongs to a study of CD8 T cells in Susac syndrome. cDNA came from approximately 0.5 to 1 ug RNA primed by random hexamers. TCRdb analysed the immunoSEQ multiplex PCR reads with MiXCR anew, one entry per CDR3 protein. The profile shows 150,000 to 200,000 distinct CDR3 sequences, roughly 95% of them singletons. Regarding the study as a whole: It was acknowledged in the study that the number of individuals who were included in its TCR sequencing and HLA analysis was relatively small.

Sequences were obtained from CD4+ T cells from PBMCs. The sequence was obtained from a human donor with multiple sclerosis.

The CDR3 coding sequence is TGCGCCAGCAGCTTGCTACCGGGCACTGAAGCTTTCTTT. Translated, it gives CASSLLPGTEAFF. The genes are TRBV5-1 and TRBJ1-1, with D unclear. Germline lookup yields CDR1 SGHRS and CDR2 YFSETQ. This CDR3 has 13 residues. Trimming cost V 1 base and J 4 bases, with 8 bases left between them.